The sequence of this T cell receptor beta chain was determined in a study of blood T cell repertoires in COVID-19. TCRdb's table, derived via immunoSEQ multiplex PCR, lists solely in-frame clones and lacks some. The sample holds 150,000 to 200,000 clones; more than 75% are singletons and the top ten take 14%. Exposed participants encountered a COVID-19 case during the 2 weeks preceding study entry. Germline V gene data show CDR1 as LNHDA and CDR2 as SQIVND (reference sequence). CDR3 length: 12 amino acids. The ends were cut back, 6 bases at V and 6 bases at J, with 9 bases in the middle. This clonotype originated in a man in his 60s who had been exposed to COVID-19. The chain has TRBV19 and TRBJ1-5; D unclear. The sequenced material came from PBMCs or T cells enriched from blood (not recorded which). In nucleotides, the CDR3 is TGTGCCAGTAGGGAGGGAGGTCAGCCCCAGCATTTT. It codes for CASREGGQPQHF.